A single sample gave rise to the 29 T cell receptor beta chains below, sequenced in a study of regulatory T cells in long-lasting Graves disease. According to the study, TCR beta libraries were built with iRepertoire HTBI primers and CDR3-region Arm-PCR. A single record per CDR3 protein comes from TCRdb applying MiXCR to the multiplex PCR reads. Counted here are about 470,000 distinct CDR3 sequences, 20% to 25% occurring once; the ten biggest clones make up 6.5% to 9%. Sample time point: persistent/refractory GD, antithyroid drugs over 5 years with positive TRAb. Scientists built the TCR library using RNA that was extracted from PBMCs. The sample consisted of peripheral blood mononuclear cells (PBMCs), taken when the disease was refractory, from a patient treated with antithyroid drugs. The receptors shown here come from a female donor with Graves disease.

The chain is built from TRBV7-9 and TRBJ1-3; unclear D gene. This CDR3 is built from 15 residues. Germline V gene sequence: CDR1 SEHNR, CDR2 FQNEAQ (reference sequence). V lost 4 bases and J lost 0, with 10 bases in between. This chain's CDR3 is CASSSTVNSGNTIYF. The CDR3 DNA reads as TGTGCCAGCAGCTCGACCGTAAACTCTGGAAACACCATATATTTT.

The CDR3 DNA reads TGTGCCAGCTCACCACTCCGGGACTTCCAAGAGACCCAGTACTTC. Amino acid sequence: CASSPLRDFQETQYF. The J gene is TRBJ2-5, the V gene TRBV18, with D perhaps matching TRBD2 (6 bases). Trimming cost V 1 base and J 1 base, with 10 bases left between them. From germline, CDR1 is KGHSH and CDR2 LQKENI. CDR3 length: 15 residues.

This clonotype has a count of ten or more. The chain has TRBV20-1 and TRBJ2-7, with 9 bases matching TRBD1. The trim removed 6 bases at V and 3 bases at J, leaving 9 bases unmatched. The germline CDR1 and CDR2 sequences are DFQATT and SNEGSKA (reference sequence). This CDR3 region has 14 residues. The DNA for the CDR3 is TGCAGTGCAGCTTCCGGGACAGGGTTCTACGAGCAGTACTTC. Translated: CSAASGTGFYEQYF.

This clonotype was seen only a few times. This chain links TRBV20-1 with TRBJ1-2; weak D call: TRBD1 (6 bases). Trimming took off 5 bases at V and 5 bases at J, with 21 bases between the two ends. The germline V gene encodes CDR1 DFQATT and CDR2 SNEGSKA (reference sequence). This CDR3 contains 15 residues. CDR3 in amino acids: CSAPKGGSIEYGYTF. The CDR3 coding sequence is TGCAGTGCTCCCAAAGGGGGAAGTATAGAATATGGCTACACCTTC.

V and J are TRBV6-2 or TRBV6-3 and TRBJ2-1; TRBD1 agrees at 8 bases. Trimming took 6 bases from V and 8 from J; bases not matched to a gene: 6. CDR1 and CDR2 from the germline V gene are MNHEY and SVGEGT. The CDR3 totals 13 residues. CDR3: CASSIGQGYEQFF. Written as DNA, the CDR3 is TGTGCCAGCAGCATCGGACAGGGCTATGAGCAGTTCTTC.

This chain uses TRBV30 with TRBJ1-2; D remains unclear. The CDR3 extends over 12 amino acids. Germline lookup yields CDR1 GTSNPN and CDR2 SVGIG (reference sequence). Trimming stripped 2 bases from V and 4 bases from J, with 8 bases between. As DNA, the CDR3 is TGTGCCTGGAGTCACGGTGTCTATGGCTACACCTTC. Translation gives CAWSHGVYGYTF.

This clonotype has only a few counts. The chain uses TRBV5-1 and TRBJ1-1; tentatively, D is TRBD1 (5 bases). From germline, CDR1 is SGHRS and CDR2 YFSETQ. Trimming removed 6 bases at V and 5 bases at J, with 20 bases between. This CDR3 comprises 15 residues. The CDR3 DNA sequence: TGCGCCAGCAAGGGCGGGGGGGGGTTGAGGACTGAAGCTTTCTTT. This gives the protein CASKGGGGLRTEAFF.

This rearrangement joins TRBV6-2 or TRBV6-3 to TRBJ2-5, with 8 bases that match TRBD1. J gave up 5 bases and V 0 bases, and 11 bases lay outside the gene matches. The CDR3 loop spans 17 amino acids. Germline CDR1 is MNHEY and CDR2 is SVGEGT. The CDR3 DNA is TGTGCCAGCAGTTACTCGATCCGCGACAGGGGTCGGGAGACCCAGTACTTC. Protein product: CASSYSIRDRGRETQYF.

J is TRBJ2-2 and V is TRBV6-2 or TRBV6-3; 8 bases line up with TRBD1. V lost 8 bases and J lost 6; bases outside the gene matches: 8. The CDR3 is 14 residues long. Looked up from germline, CDR1 is MNHEY and CDR2 is SVGEGT. The CDR3 nucleotides read TGTGCCAGCTGGGACAGGACGGGGGCCGGGGAGCTGTTTTTT. Translating it yields CASWDRTGAGELFF.

The chain carries TRBV13 and TRBJ1-5; unclear D gene. Germline CDR1 is PRHDT and CDR2 is FYEKMQ (reference sequence). V shed 5 bases and J shed 6 bases, with 17 bases lying between them. This CDR3 is built from 15 residues. The CDR3 sequence: CASSHGVDGGQPQHF. Written as DNA, the CDR3 is TGTGCCAGCAGCCACGGGGTTGACGGAGGTCAGCCCCAGCATTTT.

This clonotype was recorded many times. V gene TRBV20-1 combines with J gene TRBJ2-5; 12 bases are shared with TRBD2. CDR3 length: 17 residues. V dropped 3 bases and J dropped 2; count of bases not matched to a gene: 10. Germline V gene lookup returns CDR1 DFQATT and CDR2 SNEGSKA (reference sequence). The CDR3 reads CSASMGASGGAQETQYF. CDR3 in DNA: TGCAGTGCTAGTATGGGGGCTAGCGGGGGGGCTCAAGAGACCCAGTACTTC.

This clonotype was seen only a few times. The gene calls are TRBV6-2 or TRBV6-3 and TRBJ1-1, with D tentatively TRBD1 (5 bases). CDR1 MNHEY and CDR2 SVGEGT come from the germline V gene. The CDR3 loop spans 14 amino acids. Trimming pared 3 bases from V and 4 bases from J, leaving 12 bases between. The CDR3 sequence: CASSYGGAVTEAFF. Here the CDR3 DNA reads TGTGCCAGCAGTTATGGCGGGGCAGTCACTGAAGCTTTCTTT.

V gene TRBV25-1 combines with J gene TRBJ1-6; a possible D gene is TRBD1 (5 bases). Germline V lookup: CDR1 MGHDK, CDR2 SYGVNS. Trimming pared 0 bases from V and 12 bases from J, leaving 9 bases between. The CDR3 is 13 amino acids. The CDR3: CASSEYIGGPLHF. CDR3 DNA sequence: TGTGCCAGCAGTGAATATATCGGGGGACCCCTCCACTTT.

This clonotype appeared many times. The chain carries TRBV6-5 and TRBJ2-7; D may be TRBD1 (6 bases). Germline V gives CDR1 MNHEY, CDR2 SVGAGI. Trimming removed 2 bases at V and 3 bases at J, with 8 bases between. The CDR3 loop spans 13 amino acids. The CDR3 DNA reads as TGTGCCAGCAGTTACGGACAGAACTACGAGCAGTACTTC. Its protein is CASSYGQNYEQYF.

Only a few counts were recorded for this clonotype. The chain links TRBV20-1 to TRBJ2-7; possible D gene TRBD1, 5 bases. The germline V gene encodes CDR1 DFQATT and CDR2 SNEGSKA (reference sequence). This CDR3 has 13 residues. The V end lost 3 bases, the J end lost 3 bases, and 12 bases lay between the germline ends. The CDR3 region has the DNA TGCAGTGCTAGGAAGGGGTTAGGCTACGAGCAGTACTTC. It encodes CSARKGLGYEQYF.

J is TRBJ2-5 and V is TRBV29-1; 8 nucleotides match TRBD2. This CDR3 comprises 14 residues. Germline assignment: CDR1 SQVTM and CDR2 ANQGSEA. The V and J ends lost 5 bases and 2 bases, in that order; junction bases with no gene match: 7. The CDR3 region is CSVSPREVQETQYF. The CDR3 DNA follows: TGCAGCGTTTCGCCGCGGGAGGTTCAAGAGACCCAGTACTTC.

This clonotype was detected many times. The CDR3 protein is CASSLEEKLFF. The CDR3 nucleotides are TGTGCCAGCAGTTTGGAAGAAAAACTGTTTTTT. The V and J genes are TRBV28 and TRBJ1-4; no clear D gene. The CDR3 runs 11 residues. Germline CDR1 and CDR2: MDHEN and SYDVKM. Trimming stripped 3 bases from V and 8 bases from J, with 4 bases between.

The chain is built from TRBV24-1 and TRBJ1-2; D perhaps matches TRBD1 (6 bases). V shed 0 bases and J shed 3 bases, with 10 bases lying between them. CDR1 and CDR2 from the germline V gene are KGHDR and SFDVKD. This CDR3 contains 15 residues. The CDR3 loop reads CATSDLKGEDYGYTF. CDR3 coding DNA: TGTGCCACCAGTGATTTGAAGGGGGAGGACTATGGCTACACCTTC.

This clonotype occurred a few times. The chain combines TRBV7-2 with TRBJ2-3; 8 nucleotides align to TRBD1. The J segment lost 4 bases and the V segment lost 5 bases, leaving 8 bases of the junction unmatched. The CDR3 has 15 amino acids. The germline CDR1 and CDR2 sequences are SGHTA and FQGNSA. The CDR3 DNA is TGTGCCAGCAGCGCCTCAGGGGGCTCCCCAGATACGCAGTATTTT. Translating gives CASSASGGSPDTQYF. The full variable domain, completed using reference TRBV7-2 and TRBJ2-3, is GAGVSQSPSNKVTEKGKDVELRCDPISGHTALYWYRQSLGQGLEFLIYFQGNSAPDKSGLPSDRFSAERTGGSVSTLTIQRTQQEDSAVYLCASSASGGSPDTQYFGPGTRLTVL.

This clonotype occurred once. The V call is TRBV20-1, the J call TRBJ2-7; D is unclear. V lost 3 bases, J lost 1 base, and 16 bases lay in between. Germline assignment: CDR1 DFQATT and CDR2 SNEGSKA (reference sequence). This CDR3 has 15 amino acids. This CDR3 is CSARDLGRPSYEQYF. DNA of the CDR3: TGCAGTGCTAGGGATCTCGGCCGCCCTTCCTACGAGCAGTACTTC.

This clonotype was recorded only once. The chain uses TRBV3-1 and TRBJ2-2; D remains ambiguous. Per germline, CDR1 LGHDT and CDR2 YNNKEL (reference sequence). CDR3 length: 13 amino acids. V was pared by 0 bases and J by 5 bases, with 4 bases between. The CDR3 DNA reads TGTGCCAGCAGCCAAGAACCTACCGGGGAGCTGTTTTTT. Translating it yields CASSQEPTGELFF.

This clonotype was observed a few times. The J gene is TRBJ2-5, the V gene TRBV3-1; D call uncertain. The CDR3 covers 14 residues. CDR1 is LGHDT, CDR2 YNNKEL, per germline (reference sequence). The V and J ends lost 4 bases and 4 bases respectively, with 13 bases between them. CDR3 region: CASSRSMEVETQYF. The DNA of the CDR3 is TGTGCCAGCAGCCGATCGATGGAAGTAGAGACCCAGTACTTC.

This clonotype was seen ten or more times. The genes are TRBV28 and TRBJ1-5, with D perhaps TRBD1 (5 bases). The length of the CDR3 is 16 residues. V shed 3 bases and J shed 0 bases, with 12 bases lying between them. Germline V gives CDR1 MDHEN, CDR2 SYDVKM. DNA for the CDR3: TGTGCCAGCAGTTTTCCCCAGGGTTATAGCAATCAGCCCCAGCATTTT. Protein: CASSFPQGYSNQPQHF.

This sequence joins TRBV19 and TRBJ1-1; D is perhaps TRBD1 (6 bases). The CDR3 loop spans 16 amino acids. Germline V gene data show CDR1 as LNHDA and CDR2 as SQIVND (reference sequence). The V and J ends lost 2 bases and 0 bases respectively, with 13 bases between them. CDR3 residues: CASSITGTHMNTEAFF. CDR3 DNA sequence: TGTGCCAGTAGTATAACCGGGACACACATGAACACTGAAGCTTTCTTT.

This sequence joins TRBV5-1 and TRBJ1-3; D call uncertain. Per the germline V gene, CDR1 is SGHRS and CDR2 is YFSETQ. The CDR3 loop spans 15 amino acids. The V gene lost 1 base and the J gene lost 1 base, with 9 bases spanning the gap. CDR3 in amino acids: CASSLTSGSGNTIYF. The CDR3 DNA reads TGCGCCAGCAGCTTGACATCGGGGTCTGGAAACACCATATATTTT.

The chain carries TRBV10-3 and TRBJ2-6; D remains ambiguous. The CDR3 contains 15 residues. V was clipped by 0 bases and J by 5 bases, with 8 bases between them. Looked up from germline, CDR1 is ENHRY and CDR2 is SYGVKD. CDR3 in amino acids: CAISESGSRANVLTF. DNA of the CDR3: TGTGCCATCAGTGAGTCTGGGTCTCGGGCCAACGTCCTGACTTTC.

The CDR3 region has the DNA TGTGCCAGTAGTATCATCGGACAGGGGTACACTGAAGCTTTCTTT. This codes for CASSIIGQGYTEAFF. The chain links TRBV19 to TRBJ1-1; 9 bases agree with TRBD1. The V gene's germline CDR1 is LNHDA and CDR2 SQIVND (reference sequence). The trim removed 3 bases at V and 3 bases at J, leaving 5 bases unmatched. The CDR3 totals 15 residues.

This clonotype was detected many times. The gene calls are TRBV28 and TRBJ1-1; D remains ambiguous. Germline CDR1 reads MDHEN; CDR2 reads SYDVKM. The V end was cut by 1 base, the J end by 11 bases, with 20 bases between. This CDR3 comprises 15 residues. CDR3 sequence reads: CASSLFEWPEGLAFF. The CDR3 nucleotides read TGTGCCAGCAGTTTATTTGAATGGCCGGAAGGATTGGCTTTCTTT.

This clonotype has a handful of counts. This rearrangement joins TRBV5-4 to TRBJ2-7; 12 bases are a match to TRBD2. The trim removed 0 bases at V and 0 bases at J, leaving 1 base unmatched. CDR3 length: 16 residues. CDR1 is SGHNT and CDR2 is YYREEE in the germline V gene (reference sequence). The chain's CDR3 is CASSLGTSGNSYEQYF. The CDR3 DNA follows: TGTGCCAGCAGCTTGGGGACTAGCGGGAACTCCTACGAGCAGTACTTC.